The 5 T cell receptor beta chains below all came from one sample that was sequenced in a study of blood T cell repertoires in COVID-19. The method was immunoSEQ multiplex PCR; TCRdb's version includes in-frame clones alone and lacks a portion of them. Of about 91,000 clones listed, 88% are singletons. What was sequenced was peripheral blood. These receptors came from a woman over 75 with active COVID-19.

The chain combines TRBV5-4 with TRBJ1-5; D is unclear. The CDR3 sequence is 14 residues long. The V gene's germline CDR1 is SGHNT and CDR2 YYREEE (reference sequence). Trimming shortened V by 0 bases and J by 2 bases, and 6 bases separated the two germline ends. Here the CDR3 DNA reads TGTGCCAGCAGCTTGGACCGGGGCAATCAGCCCCAGCATTTT. Translated: CASSLDRGNQPQHF.

The rearrangement uses TRBV6-5 and TRBJ1-1, with D uncertain. V gave up 6 bases and J gave up 1 base, with 9 bases separating them. Germline-derived CDR1 and CDR2 are MNHEY and SVGAGI. The CDR3 is made up of 13 amino acids. The CDR3 DNA reads as TGTGCCAGCAGCCGCGACAAGAACACTGAAGCTTTCTTT. Translating it yields CASSRDKNTEAFF.

The chain uses TRBV2 and TRBJ2-1, with a tentative D call TRBD1 (6 bases). V lost 3 bases and J lost 2, with 8 bases in between. The CDR3 is 14 amino acids. Germline values: CDR1 SNHLY, CDR2 FYNNEI. Written as DNA, the CDR3 is TGTGCCAGCAGTGACGGACAGACCTACAATGAGCAGTTCTTC. It encodes CASSDGQTYNEQFF.

V gene TRBV7-2 combines with J gene TRBJ2-7; 7 nucleotides line up with TRBD2. Looked up from germline, CDR1 is SGHTA and CDR2 is FQGNSA. Germline trimming cut 0 bases from V and 5 bases from J; bases unmatched to any gene: 7. CDR3 size: 15 residues. The chain's CDR3 is CASSLAGRLAHEQYF. The CDR3 DNA follows: TGTGCCAGCAGCTTAGCAGGGCGACTAGCCCACGAGCAGTACTTC.

This chain links TRBV7-2 with TRBJ2-2; D gene ambiguous. This CDR3 has 13 amino acids. Germline V gives CDR1 SGHTA, CDR2 FQGNSA. V gave up 4 bases and J gave up 5 bases, with 8 bases separating them. CDR3 amino acids: CASSSQATGELFF. The CDR3 DNA reads TGTGCCAGCAGCTCCCAAGCGACCGGGGAGCTGTTTTTT.